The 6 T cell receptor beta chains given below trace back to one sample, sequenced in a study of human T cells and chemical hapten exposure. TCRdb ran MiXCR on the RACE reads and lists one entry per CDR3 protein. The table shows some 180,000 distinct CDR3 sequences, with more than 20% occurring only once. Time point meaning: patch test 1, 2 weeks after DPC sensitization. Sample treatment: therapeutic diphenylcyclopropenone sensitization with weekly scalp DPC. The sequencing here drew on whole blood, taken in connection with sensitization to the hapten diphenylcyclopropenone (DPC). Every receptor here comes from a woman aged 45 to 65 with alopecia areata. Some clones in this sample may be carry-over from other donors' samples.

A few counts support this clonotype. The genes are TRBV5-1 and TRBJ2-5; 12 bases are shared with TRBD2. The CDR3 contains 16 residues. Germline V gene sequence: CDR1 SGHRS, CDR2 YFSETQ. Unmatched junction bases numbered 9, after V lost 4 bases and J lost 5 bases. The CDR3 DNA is TGCGCCAGCAGCCCGGGACTAGCGGGTCCGGGGGAGACCCAGTACTTC. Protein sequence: CASSPGLAGPGETQYF.

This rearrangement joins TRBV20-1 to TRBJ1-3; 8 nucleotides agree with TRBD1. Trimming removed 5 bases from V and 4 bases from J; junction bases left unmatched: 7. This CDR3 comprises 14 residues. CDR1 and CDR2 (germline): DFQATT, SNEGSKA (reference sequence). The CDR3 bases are TGCAGTGCTCCAGGACAGGGAGAGGGAAACACCATATATTTT. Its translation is CSAPGQGEGNTIYF.

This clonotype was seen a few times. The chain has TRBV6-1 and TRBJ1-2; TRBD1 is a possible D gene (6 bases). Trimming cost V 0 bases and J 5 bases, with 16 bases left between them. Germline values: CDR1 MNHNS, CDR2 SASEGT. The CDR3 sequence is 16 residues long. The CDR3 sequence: CASSEAQGGQRYGYTF. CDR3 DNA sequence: TGTGCCAGCAGTGAAGCGCAAGGGGGGCAACGATATGGCTACACCTTC.

The CDR3 here is CSAQRSSGRVQNEQFF. The CDR3 nucleotides read TGCAGTGCTCAACGGAGTAGCGGGAGGGTGCAGAATGAGCAGTTCTTC. V and J are TRBV20-1 and TRBJ2-1; 11 bases map to TRBD2. Germline V gives CDR1 DFQATT, CDR2 SNEGSKA (reference sequence). The CDR3 is 16 residues long. Trimming took 5 bases from V and 7 from J; bases not matched to a gene: 13.

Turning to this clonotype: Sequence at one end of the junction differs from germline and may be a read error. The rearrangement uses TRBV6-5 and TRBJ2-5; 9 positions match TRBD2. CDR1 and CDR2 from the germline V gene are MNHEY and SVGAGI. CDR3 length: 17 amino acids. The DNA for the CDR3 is TGTGTCAGCCATCCGGCGGGGGGGGCCACCCAAAGAGAGACCCAGTACTTC. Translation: CVSHPAGGATQRETQYF.

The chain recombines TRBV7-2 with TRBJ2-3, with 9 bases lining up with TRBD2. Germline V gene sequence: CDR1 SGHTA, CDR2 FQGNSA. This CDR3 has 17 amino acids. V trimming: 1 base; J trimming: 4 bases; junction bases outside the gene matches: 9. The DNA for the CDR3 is TGTGCCAGCAGCTTAGTCCGTCTAGCGGGATGGCCAGATACGCAGTATTTT. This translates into CASSLVRLAGWPDTQYF.